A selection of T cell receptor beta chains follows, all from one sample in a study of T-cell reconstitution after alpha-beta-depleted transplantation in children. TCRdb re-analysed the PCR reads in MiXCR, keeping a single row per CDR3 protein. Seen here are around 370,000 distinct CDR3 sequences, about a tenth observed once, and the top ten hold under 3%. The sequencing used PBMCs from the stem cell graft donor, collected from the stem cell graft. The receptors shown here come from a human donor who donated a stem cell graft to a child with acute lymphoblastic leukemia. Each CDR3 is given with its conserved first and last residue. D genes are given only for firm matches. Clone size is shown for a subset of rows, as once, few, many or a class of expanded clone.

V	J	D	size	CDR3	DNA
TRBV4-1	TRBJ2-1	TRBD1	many	CASSHVGQGEQFF	TGCGCCAGCAGCCATGTAGGACAGGGTGAGCAGTTCTTC
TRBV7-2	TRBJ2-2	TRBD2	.	CASTLAGVPGELFF	TGTGCCAGCACGCTAGCGGGAGTACCCGGGGAGCTGTTTTTT
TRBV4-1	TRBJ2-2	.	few	CASSQRGANTGELFF	TGCGCCAGCAGCCAAAGGGGCGCGAACACCGGGGAGCTGTTTTTT
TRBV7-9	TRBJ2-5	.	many	CASSLIPGRSKVAQYF	TGTGCCAGCAGCCTAATTCCGGGACGGAGCAAAGTGGCCCAGTACTTC
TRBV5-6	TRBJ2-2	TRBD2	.	CASSRTSLTGELFF	TGTGCCAGCAGCCGGACTAGCCTCACCGGGGAGCTGTTTTTT
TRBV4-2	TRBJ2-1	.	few	CASSQVGTASNEQFF	TGTGCCAGCAGCCAAGTCGGTACTGCCAGCAATGAGCAGTTCTTC
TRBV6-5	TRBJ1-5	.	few	CASSQGTLNSNQPQHF	TGTGCCAGCAGTCAGGGGACATTGAATAGCAATCAGCCCCAGCATTTT
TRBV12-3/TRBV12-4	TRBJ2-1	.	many	CASSLFEAEQFF	TGTGCCAGCAGTCTCTTCGAGGCTGAGCAGTTCTTC
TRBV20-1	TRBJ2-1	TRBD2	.	CSARDLTSGFYNEQFF	TGCAGTGCTAGAGATCTGACTAGCGGCTTCTACAATGAGCAGTTCTTC
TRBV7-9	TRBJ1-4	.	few	CASSMGGLDEKLFF	TGTGCCAGCAGTATGGGGGGATTGGATGAAAAACTGTTTTTT
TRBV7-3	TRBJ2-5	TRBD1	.	CASSLLLGGVPGNF	TGTGCCAGCAGCTTATTATTAGGGGGCGTTCCGGGGAACTTC
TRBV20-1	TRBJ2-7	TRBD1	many	CSARTTGTGPYEQYF	TGCAGTGCCCGAACTACCGGGACAGGACCCTACGAGCAGTACTTC
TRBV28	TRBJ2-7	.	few	CASSSPRETAYEQYF	TGTGCCAGCAGCTCACCCAGGGAAACGGCCTACGAGCAGTACTTC
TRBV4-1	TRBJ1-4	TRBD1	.	CASKELLLTGVGELFF	TGCGCCAGCAAAGAGCTTCTTTTGACAGGGGTCGGAGAACTGTTTTTT
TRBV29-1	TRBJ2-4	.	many	CSVVLLGNIQYF	TGCAGCGTTGTCTTGTTGGGAAACATTCAGTACTTC
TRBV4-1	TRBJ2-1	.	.	CASSQEFTAYNEQFF	TGCGCCAGCAGCCAAGAATTCACCGCATACAATGAGCAGTTCTTC
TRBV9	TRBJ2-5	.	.	CASSVGVGGETQYF	TGTGCCAGCAGCGTGGGGGTTGGTGGGGAGACCCAGTACTTC
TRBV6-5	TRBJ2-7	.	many	CASSYSNEQYF	TGTGCCAGCAGTTACTCGAACGAGCAGTACTTC
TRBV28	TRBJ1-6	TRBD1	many	CASTTGGHSPLHF	TGTGCCAGCACAACAGGGGGCCATTCACCCCTCCACTTT
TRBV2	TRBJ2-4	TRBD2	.	CASSGLAGYRNIQYF	TGTGCCAGCTCGGGACTAGCGGGATATCGCAACATTCAGTACTTC
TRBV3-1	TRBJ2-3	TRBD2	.	CASSQDRDSGITDTQYF	TGTGCCAGCAGCCAAGATCGAGATAGCGGGATCACAGATACGCAGTATTTT
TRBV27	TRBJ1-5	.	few	CASSLGQKSNQPQHF	TGTGCCAGCAGTTTAGGGCAGAAGAGCAATCAGCCCCAGCATTTT
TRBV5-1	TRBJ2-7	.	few	CASRQSSYEQYF	TGCGCCAGCAGGCAGTCCTCCTACGAGCAGTACTTC
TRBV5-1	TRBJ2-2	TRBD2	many	CASSYSGIPTGELFF	TGCGCCAGCAGCTATAGCGGGATCCCCACCGGGGAGCTGTTTTTT
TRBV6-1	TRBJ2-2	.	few	CASSLTGQNTGELFF	TGTGCCAGCAGTCTCACGGGACAAAACACCGGGGAGCTGTTTTTT
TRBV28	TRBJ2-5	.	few	CASSIGGSRVTQYF	TGTGCCAGCAGCATAGGAGGGAGTAGGGTGACCCAGTACTTC